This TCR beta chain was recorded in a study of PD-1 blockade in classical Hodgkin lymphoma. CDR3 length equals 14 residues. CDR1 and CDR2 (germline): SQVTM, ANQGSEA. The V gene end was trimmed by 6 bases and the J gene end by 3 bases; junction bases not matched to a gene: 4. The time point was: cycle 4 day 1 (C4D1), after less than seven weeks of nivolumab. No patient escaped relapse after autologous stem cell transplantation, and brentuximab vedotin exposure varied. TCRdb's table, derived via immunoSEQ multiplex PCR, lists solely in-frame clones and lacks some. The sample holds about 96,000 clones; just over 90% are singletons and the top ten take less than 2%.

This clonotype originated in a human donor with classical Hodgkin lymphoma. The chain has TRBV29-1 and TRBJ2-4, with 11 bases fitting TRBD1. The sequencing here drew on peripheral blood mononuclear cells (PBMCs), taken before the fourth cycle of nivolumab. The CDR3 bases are TGCAGCGTGGTTGGGACAGGGGGCAAAAACATTCAGTACTTC. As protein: CSVVGTGGKNIQYF.